Presented here are 22 T cell receptor beta chains from one specimen sequenced in a study of T cell responses to AZD1222 COVID-19 vaccine. Clones were sequenced by immunoSEQ multiplex PCR, and TCRdb holds only the in-frame ones, with some missing. The sample holds 200,000 or so clones, over 85% seen once. This sample comprised peripheral blood, obtained 28 days after the second AZD1222 dose. The receptors were gathered from an adult who received the AZD1222 COVID-19 vaccine.

This clone was counted a single time. This chain uses TRBV10-3 with TRBJ2-5, with 8 bases fitting TRBD1. The germline V gene has CDR1 ENHRY and CDR2 SYGVKD. Trimming took 10 bases from V and 2 from J; bases not matched to a gene: 6. CDR3 length: 13 residues. CDR3 nucleotide sequence: TGTGCCACCCAAGGACAGGGTCAAGAGACCCAGTACTTC. It yields the protein CATQGQGQETQYF.

The chain uses TRBV7-9 and TRBJ2-7; D gene ambiguous. Looked up from germline, CDR1 is SEHNR and CDR2 is FQNEAQ (reference sequence). This CDR3 contains 13 residues. V was trimmed by 0 bases and J by 5 bases, leaving 8 bases between them. CDR3 loop: CASSLAGFDEQYF. CDR3 nucleotide sequence: TGTGCCAGCAGCTTAGCTGGGTTTGACGAGCAGTACTTC.

The V and J genes are TRBV19 and TRBJ1-3; D unclear. Germline CDR1 and CDR2: LNHDA and SQIVND (reference sequence). The CDR3 totals 16 residues. V was pared by 6 bases and J by 0 bases, with 15 bases between. The CDR3 spells CASRGHGSLSGNTIYF. CDR3 DNA sequence: TGTGCCAGTAGAGGCCACGGATCCCTCTCTGGAAACACCATATATTTT.

The V gene is TRBV7-6, the J gene TRBJ2-7; D remains unclear. This CDR3 comprises 11 residues. Trimming removed 2 bases from V and 4 bases from J, with 3 bases in between. Germline V CDR1 and CDR2: SGHVS, FNYEAQ. The CDR3 DNA sequence: TGTGCCAGCAGCTTAAATTACGAGCAGTACTTC. Amino acid sequence: CASSLNYEQYF.

The chain has TRBV3-1 (or the pseudogene TRBV3-2) and TRBJ1-2; 8 bases line up with TRBD1. CDR3 length: 13 amino acids. Looked up from germline, CDR1 is LGHDT and CDR2 is YNNKEL (reference sequence). V lost 7 bases and J lost 0; bases outside the gene matches: 1. CDR3 nucleotides: TGTGCCAGCACAGGGGGCACTAACTATGGCTACACCTTC. Residues: CASTGGTNYGYTF.

This rearrangement joins TRBV18 to TRBJ1-2, with D unresolved. V was shortened by 5 bases and J by 3 bases, with 19 bases between the two germline ends. This CDR3 spans 16 amino acids. CDR1 and CDR2 (germline): KGHSH, LQKENI. The CDR3 sequence: CASSSNSDARHYGYTF. The CDR3 DNA is TGTGCCAGCTCATCAAACTCAGACGCCCGGCACTATGGCTACACCTTC.

The gene calls are TRBV12-3 or TRBV12-4 and TRBJ2-1; 8 nucleotides agree with TRBD1. The V gene end was trimmed by 6 bases and the J gene end by 9 bases; junction bases not matched to a gene: 4. This CDR3 has 12 amino acids. The CDR3 nucleotides read TGTGCCAGCAGCACGACAGGGGTTGAGCAGTTCTTC. The encoded protein is CASSTTGVEQFF.

This clone was recorded only once. The chain is built from TRBV6-2 or TRBV6-3 and TRBJ2-7; 10 bases match TRBD1. Germline V gene lookup returns CDR1 MNHEY and CDR2 SVGEGT. The trim removed 5 bases at V and 5 bases at J, leaving 3 bases unmatched. This CDR3 spans 13 amino acids. In DNA, the CDR3 is TGTGCCAGCAGTCGAGACAGGGGGCACGAGCAGTACTTC. It codes for CASSRDRGHEQYF.

The count of this clone is one. This chain connects TRBV10-3 to TRBJ2-7; D tentatively fits TRBD1 or TRBD2 (6 bases each). Germline lookup yields CDR1 ENHRY and CDR2 SYGVKD. V lost 3 bases and J lost 3, with 15 bases in between. This CDR3 comprises 15 residues. The chain's CDR3 is CAISDPGALGYEQYF. The CDR3 DNA sequence: TGTGCCATCAGTGACCCGGGGGCGTTAGGCTACGAGCAGTACTTC.

The V gene is TRBV10-3, the J gene TRBJ1-1, with 8 bases that match TRBD1. The junction had 3 bases not matched to a gene; V was cut back by 6 bases and J by 3 bases. The germline V gene encodes CDR1 ENHRY and CDR2 SYGVKD. This CDR3 is built from 13 residues. CDR3 residues: CAISQTGDTEAFF. CDR3 in DNA: TGTGCCATCAGCCAGACAGGGGACACTGAAGCTTTCTTT.

The J gene is TRBJ1-1, the V gene TRBV29-1; D call uncertain. The V and J ends lost 1 base and 9 bases respectively, with 6 bases between them. Germline V lookup: CDR1 SQVTM, CDR2 ANQGSEA. This CDR3 region has 10 residues. DNA for the CDR3: TGCAGCGTTGAAGGAACTCAAGCTTTCTTT. It is translated as CSVEGTQAFF. Complete variable domain (other parts from reference TRBV29-1 and TRBJ1-1): SAVISQKPSRDICQRGTSLTIQCQVDSQVTMMFWYRQQPGQSLTLIATANQGSEATYESGFVIDKFPISRPNLTFSTLTVSNMSPEDSSIYLCSVEGTQAFFGQGTRLTVV.

The V and J genes are TRBV7-9 and TRBJ2-1; D unclear. Germline CDR1 is SEHNR and CDR2 is FQNEAQ (reference sequence). V was pared by 5 bases and J by 4 bases, with 9 bases between. The CDR3 extends over 13 amino acids. This CDR3 reads CASSPRQYNEQFF. The CDR3 region has the DNA TGTGCCAGCAGCCCCCGGCAGTACAATGAGCAGTTCTTC.

V gene TRBV19 combines with J gene TRBJ1-2; 9 positions match TRBD1. Trimming cost V 5 bases and J 5 bases; bases outside gene matches: 6. The CDR3 contains 14 residues. Per the germline V gene, CDR1 is LNHDA and CDR2 is SQIVND (reference sequence). The CDR3, as DNA: TGTGCCAGTAGTTTGGGGACAGGGATGTATGGCTACACCTTC. This translates into CASSLGTGMYGYTF.

The J gene is TRBJ1-4, the V gene TRBV6-2 or TRBV6-3; D remains ambiguous. The length of the CDR3 is 15 residues. CDR1 and CDR2 from the germline V gene are MNHEY and SVGEGT. V gave up 2 bases and J gave up 5 bases, with 12 bases separating them. The CDR3 region is CASSYGGQTNEKLFF. In DNA form, the CDR3 reads TGTGCCAGCAGTTACGGAGGTCAAACCAATGAAAAACTGTTTTTT.

The chain couples TRBV18 to TRBJ2-1; D is tentatively TRBD1 or TRBD2 (5 bases each). This CDR3 is built from 14 residues. Germline V lookup: CDR1 KGHSH, CDR2 LQKENI. V was pared by 7 bases and J by 5 bases, with 15 bases between. The CDR3 DNA reads as TGTGCCAGCTTATCCCGGGACGGAAACAATGAGCAGTTCTTC. Amino acids: CASLSRDGNNEQFF.

This clone showed up just once. The rearrangement joins TRBV7-2 to TRBJ1-2; D ambiguous. Germline V lookup: CDR1 SGHTA, CDR2 FQGNSA. The length of the CDR3 is 11 residues. Trimming took 1 base from V and 8 from J, leaving 5 bases between them. CDR3 in amino acids: CASSLGRGYTF. CDR3 coding DNA: TGTGCCAGCAGCTTAGGCAGAGGCTACACCTTC. Full variable domain (remainder filled in from reference TRBV7-2 and TRBJ1-2): GAGVSQSPSNKVTEKGKDVELRCDPISGHTALYWYRQSLGQGLEFLIYFQGNSAPDKSGLPSDRFSAERTGGSVSTLTIQRTQQEDSAVYLCASSLGRGYTFGSGTRLTVV.

The CDR3 sequence is CASSPSLQIGEEKLFF. CDR3 in DNA: TGTGCCAGCAGCCCCTCTCTCCAAATCGGGGAGGAAAAACTGTTTTTT. The chain joins TRBV7-2 to TRBJ1-4; no clear D gene. This CDR3 spans 16 amino acids. Trimming pared 5 bases from V and 8 bases from J, leaving 21 bases between. CDR1 and CDR2 from the germline V gene are SGHTA and FQGNSA.

This chain uses TRBV5-1 with TRBJ2-1, with D hard to call. Trimming removed 0 bases from V and 10 bases from J, with 5 bases in between. The CDR3 runs to 11 residues. Germline lookup yields CDR1 SGHRS and CDR2 YFSETQ. CDR3 in amino acids: CASSLEEEQFF. CDR3 coding DNA: TGCGCCAGCAGCTTGGAGGAAGAGCAGTTCTTC.

The gene calls are TRBV5-5 and TRBJ1-5; D remains ambiguous. Germline-derived CDR1 and CDR2 are SGHKS and YYEKEE (reference sequence). The CDR3 sequence is 14 residues long. Trimming cost V 3 bases and J 3 bases, with 10 bases left between them. CDR3 coding DNA: TGTGCCAGCAGCTCCCGTTGGGACAATCAGCCCCAGCATTTT. This codes for CASSSRWDNQPQHF.

The chain combines TRBV7-9 with TRBJ2-3, with a tentative D call TRBD1 (6 bases). Trimming removed 1 base from V and 3 bases from J, with 20 bases in between. This CDR3 is built from 18 residues. In germline, CDR1 is SEHNR, CDR2 FQNEAQ (reference sequence). CDR3 loop: CASSLDLFGVGATDTQYF. DNA of the CDR3: TGTGCCAGCAGCTTAGATCTTTTTGGTGTGGGGGCGACAGATACGCAGTATTTT.

In this sample, this clone turned up once. The chain couples TRBV5-1 to TRBJ1-4; 9 bases map to TRBD1. The junction had 9 bases not matched to a gene; V was cut back by 4 bases and J by 8 bases. CDR3 length equals 15 residues. CDR1 SGHRS and CDR2 YFSETQ come from the germline V gene. This CDR3 is CASSSAGQGREKLFF. The CDR3 nucleotides are TGCGCCAGCAGCAGCGCGGGACAGGGAAGAGAAAAACTGTTTTTT.

The CDR3: CASTGAENYGYTF. The CDR3 coding sequence is TGTGCCAGTACAGGGGCGGAAAACTATGGCTACACCTTC. The chain links TRBV19 to TRBJ1-2; a weak D match, TRBD1 (6 bases). The V end lost 7 bases, the J end lost 2 bases, and 11 bases lay between the germline ends. The CDR3 is made up of 13 amino acids. CDR1 is LNHDA, CDR2 SQIVND, per germline (reference sequence).